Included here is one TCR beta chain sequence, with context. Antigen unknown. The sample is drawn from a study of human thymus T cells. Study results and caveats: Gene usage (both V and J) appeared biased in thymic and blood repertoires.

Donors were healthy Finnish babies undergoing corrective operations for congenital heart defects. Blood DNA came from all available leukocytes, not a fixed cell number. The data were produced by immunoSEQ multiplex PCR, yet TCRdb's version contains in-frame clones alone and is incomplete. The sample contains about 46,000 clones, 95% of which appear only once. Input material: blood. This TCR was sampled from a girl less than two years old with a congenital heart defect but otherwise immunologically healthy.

The CDR3 loop is CAWSLAGAYEQYF. Here the CDR3 DNA reads TGTGCCTGGAGTCTAGCGGGAGCCTACGAGCAGTACTTC. The V and J genes are TRBV30 and TRBJ2-7, with 10 bases identical to TRBD2. The CDR3 runs 13 residues. V lost 2 bases to trimming and J lost 2 bases; unmatched junction nucleotides: 0. In germline, CDR1 is GTSNPN, CDR2 SVGIG (reference sequence).